This TCR beta chain is from a study of OX40 agonist ivuxolimab in advanced cancers. General study points: The study found that CD8+ T cells averaged more expanded clones than CD4+.

Worth noting for this clone: The target antigen is unknown.

TCRdb's table, derived via immunoSEQ multiplex PCR, lists solely in-frame clones and lacks some. The sample consists of 55,000 to 80,000 clones, about 81% of them appearing once. This clonotype originated in an adult with an advanced solid tumor such as melanoma, head and neck, liver or kidney cancer. The input for sequencing was CD4+ or CD8+ T cells sorted from blood, taken in a trial of the OX40 agonist ivuxolimab.

The CDR3 reads CASSYPGPSYEQYF. The CDR3 region has the DNA TGTGCCAGCAGTTACCCCGGGCCTTCCTACGAGCAGTACTTC. The chain couples TRBV6-6 to TRBJ2-7; D remains unclear. This CDR3 comprises 14 residues. Germline assignment: CDR1 MNHNY and CDR2 SVGAGI (reference sequence). Trimming took off 2 bases at V and 1 base at J, with 9 bases between the two ends.